One and the same sample provided the 24 T cell receptor beta chains below, sequenced in a study of naive and memory T cell subsets. Two oligonucleotides, mixed equimolar, formed the beta constant-region primer covering TRBC1 and TRBC2. Ligated cDNA was amplified by four rounds of PCR with nested alpha and beta constant-region primers and SP2. TCRdb reprocessed the UMI-ligation and nested PCR reads with MiXCR, giving one entry per CDR3 protein. Altogether 80,000 to 95,000 distinct CDR3 sequences are present, about 8.2% being singletons, with the ten largest covering 1.2%. The sequenced sample was naive CD8+ T cells from blood. These receptors originate from a human donor in good health.

There are many counts of this clonotype. The chain joins TRBV7-9 to TRBJ1-1; D is ambiguous. CDR1 and CDR2 from the germline V gene are SEHNR and FQNEAQ (reference sequence). Trimming took 4 bases from V and 3 from J, leaving 3 bases between them. The CDR3 is made up of 11 amino acids. The CDR3 loop is CASSWDTEAFF. The CDR3 DNA sequence: TGTGCCAGCAGCTGGGACACTGAAGCTTTCTTT.

This clonotype has more than one count but fewer than ten. The V and J genes are TRBV7-9 and TRBJ1-1; D ambiguous. Germline assignment: CDR1 SEHNR and CDR2 FQNEAQ (reference sequence). Trimming removed 5 bases from V and 3 bases from J, with 7 bases in between. The CDR3 sequence is 12 residues long. CDR3 DNA: TGTGCCAGCAGCCAAACACACACTGAAGCTTTCTTT. Its protein is CASSQTHTEAFF.

This clonotype was observed a handful of times. The genes are TRBV12-3 or TRBV12-4 and TRBJ2-7; D possibly corresponds to TRBD1 (6 bases). The V end was cut by 8 bases, the J end by 5 bases, with 19 bases between. The CDR3 runs to 14 residues. In DNA form, the CDR3 reads TGTGCCAGCGCGCCACGACAGGCGCGCGACGAGCAGTACTTC. Translation: CASAPRQARDEQYF.

V and J are TRBV27 and TRBJ2-3; TRBD1 or TRBD2 may be the D gene (7 bases each). There are 16 residues in the CDR3. CDR1 and CDR2 from the germline V gene are MNHEY and SMNVEV (reference sequence). V was trimmed by 5 bases and J by 4 bases, leaving 19 bases between them. CDR3 coding DNA: TGTGCCAGCAGTCCACCCTACAGGGGAGGGTCAGATACGCAGTATTTT. Its protein is CASSPPYRGGSDTQYF.

The sample holds a few counts of this clonotype. The chain has TRBV29-1 and TRBJ2-7, with 7 bases matching TRBD2. The CDR3 is 13 amino acids. With V trimmed by 5 bases and J by 3 bases, 7 bases remained unmatched. Germline CDR1 SQVTM, CDR2 ANQGSEA. In nucleotides, the CDR3 is TGCAGCGTTCAGGGAGGGTCCCTCTACGAGCAGTACTTC. Its translation: CSVQGGSLYEQYF.

Concerning this clonotype itself: A much larger clone sits a single nucleotide away, making a read error possible. V and J are TRBV5-6 and TRBJ2-7, with a weak D call TRBD2 (6 bases). The germline gives CDR1 SGHDT, CDR2 YYEEEE. The length of the CDR3 is 14 residues. The chain's CDR3 is CASSFGTSTYVQYF. The CDR3 DNA is TGTGCCAGCAGCTTTGGTACTAGCACCTACGTGCAGTACTTC.

The CDR3 region is CASSPLRQEAGLLHF. The CDR3 DNA follows: TGTGCCAGCAGTCCCCTCCGGCAGGAGGCGGGCCTCCTCCACTTT. The J gene is TRBJ1-6, the V gene TRBV27; the D is unclear. From germline, CDR1 is MNHEY and CDR2 SMNVEV (reference sequence). The ends were cut back, 5 bases at V and 15 bases at J, with 23 bases in the middle. This CDR3 comprises 15 residues.

At least ten counts were recorded for this clonotype. The chain links TRBV29-1 to TRBJ2-2, with TRBD1 matching over 8 bases. Germline assignment: CDR1 SQVTM and CDR2 ANQGSEA. The CDR3 has 13 amino acids. V shed 6 bases, J shed 5 bases, and the junction held 5 bases outside the gene matches. The CDR3 region is CSVVTGDTGELFF. DNA of the CDR3: TGCAGCGTGGTGACAGGGGATACCGGGGAGCTGTTTTTT.

J is TRBJ2-5 and V is TRBV2; 12 nucleotides agree with TRBD2. The CDR3 length is 15 residues. The V segment lost 6 bases and the J segment 5 bases; nucleotides outside the gene matches: 7. Germline assignment: CDR1 SNHLY and CDR2 FYNNEI. The CDR3 DNA is TGTGCCAGCAGAGCACTAGCGGGAGGCCGTGAGACCCAGTACTTC. This encodes CASRALAGGRETQYF.

This clonotype was recorded many times. This chain links TRBV27 with TRBJ1-5; the D is unclear. The CDR3 is made up of 14 amino acids. V lost 6 bases, J lost 0 bases, and 9 bases lay in between. The V gene's germline CDR1 is MNHEY and CDR2 SMNVEV (reference sequence). CDR3 DNA: TGTGCCAGCAGGGAGTCAAATAGCAATCAGCCCCAGCATTTT. Translated, it gives CASRESNSNQPQHF.

This clonotype occurred many times. J is TRBJ2-2 and V is TRBV7-9, with D perhaps assigned TRBD1 or TRBD2 (5 bases each). This CDR3 has 15 residues. V lost 6 bases and J lost 1, with 12 bases in between. The germline CDR1 and CDR2 sequences are SEHNR and FQNEAQ (reference sequence). The CDR3 sequence is CASRGDGQNTGELFF. The DNA of the CDR3 is TGTGCCAGCAGAGGGGACGGCCAGAACACCGGGGAGCTGTTTTTT.

The rearrangement uses TRBV7-2 and TRBJ2-1; TRBD2 aligns across 8 bases. Germline assignment: CDR1 SGHTA and CDR2 FQGNSA. V dropped 4 bases and J dropped 0; count of bases not matched to a gene: 14. The CDR3 runs 19 residues. In DNA form, the CDR3 reads TGTGCCAGCAGCTCTAGAAAGGGCGGGGGGTTAATCTCCTACAATGAGCAGTTCTTC. As protein: CASSSRKGGGLISYNEQFF.

This clonotype occurred a few times. V and J are TRBV5-6 and TRBJ1-1; D is unresolved. The CDR3 contains 13 residues. Trimming left V 4 bases short and J 0 bases short, with 7 bases between. CDR1 and CDR2 from the germline V gene are SGHDT and YYEEEE. CDR3 protein: CASSGSVNTEAFF. CDR3 DNA sequence: TGTGCCAGCAGCGGATCAGTGAACACTGAAGCTTTCTTT.

This clonotype was found a few times. The genes are TRBV20-1 and TRBJ2-1, with D possibly matching TRBD2 (5 bases). This CDR3 is 14 amino acids long. V lost 0 bases and J lost 10, with 16 bases in between. The germline V gene encodes CDR1 DFQATT and CDR2 SNEGSKA (reference sequence). DNA of the CDR3: TGCAGTGCTAGAGACCCGGGCCTCCGCGGGGAGCAGTTCTTC. As protein: CSARDPGLRGEQFF.

This clonotype was recorded a few times. The chain uses TRBV4-2 and TRBJ2-5; 8 bases are shared with TRBD1. CDR3 size: 13 residues. Germline V CDR1 and CDR2: LGHNA, YNFKEQ. After removal of 5 bases from V and 2 bases from J, the junction contained 1 base not matched to a gene. The CDR3 nucleotides are TGTGCCAGCAGCAGGACAGGGCAAGAGACCCAGTACTTC. Translating it yields CASSRTGQETQYF.

This clonotype was seen a few times. The V and J genes are TRBV6-5 and TRBJ2-5; D remains ambiguous. The CDR3 is 14 residues long. Germline V lookup: CDR1 MNHEY, CDR2 SVGAGI. V lost 0 bases to trimming and J lost 2 bases, with 7 bases between them. The CDR3 reads CASSYSGGQETQYF. CDR3 DNA: TGTGCCAGCAGTTACTCCGGCGGTCAAGAGACCCAGTACTTC.

The chain couples TRBV7-8 to TRBJ2-7, with 8 nucleotides matching TRBD1. This CDR3 contains 15 residues. Germline lookup yields CDR1 SGHVS and CDR2 FQNEAQ. V lost 7 bases and J lost 4; bases outside the gene matches: 12. The CDR3 bases are TGTGCCAGCACCCACCGAGGCAGGGGGCCTTACGAGCAGTACTTC. Protein product: CASTHRGRGPYEQYF.

In its sample, this clonotype was seen a few times. This rearrangement joins TRBV12-3 or TRBV12-4 to TRBJ1-1; a possible D gene is TRBD1 (5 bases). The length of the CDR3 is 12 residues. The ends were cut back, 4 bases at V and 7 bases at J, with 10 bases in the middle. The CDR3 loop reads CASSYDSLEAFF. The CDR3 DNA reads as TGTGCCAGCAGTTATGACAGCCTTGAAGCTTTCTTT.

The chain couples TRBV5-1 to TRBJ2-7; 7 bases line up with TRBD2. The CDR3 loop spans 13 amino acids. CDR1 is SGHRS and CDR2 is YFSETQ in the germline V gene. The V segment lost 3 bases and the J segment 4 bases; nucleotides outside the gene matches: 4. CDR3 nucleotide sequence: TGCGCCAGCAGCTGGGAGGGAGGGTACGAGCAGTACTTC. Amino acid sequence: CASSWEGGYEQYF.

The J gene is TRBJ2-1, the V gene TRBV4-1; TRBD1 might be the D (5 bases). V was trimmed by 0 bases and J by 6 bases, leaving 18 bases between them. This CDR3 comprises 17 residues. The germline CDR1 and CDR2 sequences are MGHRA and YSYEKL. DNA of the CDR3: TGCGCCAGCAGCCAAGAAATAGGTCAGGGTATGGTCAATGAGCAGTTCTTC. It yields the protein CASSQEIGQGMVNEQFF.

This clonotype has ten or more counts. This chain connects TRBV10-3 to TRBJ2-7, with TRBD1 matching 7 bases. V lost 5 bases to trimming and J lost 2 bases; unmatched junction nucleotides: 12. This CDR3 comprises 16 residues. Germline V lookup: CDR1 ENHRY, CDR2 SYGVKD. The CDR3 region is CAISPKGQESTYEQYF. CDR3 in DNA: TGTGCCATCAGTCCCAAAGGACAGGAGAGTACCTACGAGCAGTACTTC.

This chain connects TRBV4-1 to TRBJ2-1; the D is unclear. Trimming pared 0 bases from V and 0 bases from J, leaving 9 bases between. Germline V gene sequence: CDR1 MGHRA, CDR2 YSYEKL. The CDR3 extends over 16 amino acids. The CDR3 sequence: CASSQDQRNSYNEQFF. CDR3 coding DNA: TGCGCCAGCAGCCAAGACCAGCGAAACTCCTACAATGAGCAGTTCTTC.

This clonotype was found a few times. The gene calls are TRBV6-9 and TRBJ1-3; D remains unclear. Trimming left V 0 bases short and J 4 bases short, with 4 bases between. Germline loops: CDR1 MNHGY, CDR2 SVAAGI. The CDR3 spans 13 residues. The CDR3 spells CASSYSSGNTIYF. The CDR3 bases are TGTGCCAGCAGTTATTCGTCGGGAAACACCATATATTTT.

This clonotype showed up just a few times. This sequence joins TRBV5-4 and TRBJ2-7, with D unclear. V was cut by 0 bases and J by 5 bases, with 9 bases left in between. CDR1 is SGHNT and CDR2 is YYREEE in the germline V gene (reference sequence). CDR3 length: 13 amino acids. In DNA, the CDR3 is TGTGCCAGCAGCTTGGGCCTACTCGACGAGCAGTACTTC. Its protein product is CASSLGLLDEQYF.